One and the same sample provided the 21 T cell receptor beta chains below, sequenced in a study of blood T cell repertoires in COVID-19. Sequencing used immunoSEQ multiplex PCR; TCRdb keeps in-frame clones, though not all of them. The sample lists some 260,000 clones; roughly three quarters were seen once. Sequences were obtained from peripheral blood. The receptor source for this set is a woman aged 40 to 49 with active or convalescent COVID-19.

V gene TRBV13 combines with J gene TRBJ1-4, with 7 bases fitting TRBD1. The CDR3 runs to 15 residues. Per germline, CDR1 PRHDT and CDR2 FYEKMQ (reference sequence). Trimming at V came to 5 bases and at J to 4 bases, leaving 7 bases not matched to a gene. CDR3 sequence: CASSLEGAGNEKLFF. In nucleotides, the CDR3 is TGTGCCAGCAGCCTCGAGGGGGCTGGTAATGAAAAACTGTTTTTT. The full variable domain, completed using reference TRBV13 and TRBJ1-4, is AAGVIQSPRHLIKEKRETATLKCYPIPRHDTVYWYQQGPGQDPQFLISFYEKMQSDKGSIPDRFSAQQFSDYHSELNMSSLELGDSALYFCASSLEGAGNEKLFFGSGTQLSVL.

The V gene is TRBV6-2 or TRBV6-3, the J gene TRBJ2-7; tentative D call: TRBD2 (6 bases). CDR3 length: 15 amino acids. V lost 2 bases and J 3 bases, leaving 14 bases between the germline ends. Germline V gene lookup returns CDR1 MNHEY and CDR2 SVGEGT. The CDR3 protein is CASSYSTVGGYEQYV. The CDR3 DNA reads TGTGCCAGCAGTTACAGTACTGTGGGGGGCTACGAGCAGTACGTC.

The chain links TRBV6-5 to TRBJ2-7; D may be TRBD1 (6 bases). Germline loops: CDR1 MNHEY, CDR2 SVGAGI. Trimming cost V 7 bases and J 1 base, with 17 bases left between them. This CDR3 comprises 15 residues. DNA for the CDR3: TGTGCCAGCACCCCCGGGCAGAGGGGGTCCTACGAGCAGTACTTC. Its translation: CASTPGQRGSYEQYF.

The J gene is TRBJ1-1, the V gene TRBV11-2, with D possibly matching TRBD1 (5 bases). The V gene's germline CDR1 is SGHAT and CDR2 FQNNGV. Trimming removed 1 base from V and 6 bases from J, with 12 bases in between. The CDR3 totals 14 residues. DNA of the CDR3: TGTGCCAGCAGCTTAGGAAGGGGTTGGGCTGAAGCTTTCTTT. Amino acid sequence: CASSLGRGWAEAFF.

CDR3 residues: CASSPDRGYGYTF. The CDR3 coding sequence is TGTGCCAGCAGCCCTGACAGGGGCTATGGCTACACCTTC. The chain has TRBV7-3 and TRBJ1-2; 8 bases are shared with TRBD1. V shed 5 bases and J 4 bases; nucleotides not matched to a gene: 3. Germline CDR1 and CDR2: SGHTA and FQGTGA. The CDR3 is made up of 13 amino acids.

V and J are TRBV29-1 and TRBJ1-1; the D gene is possibly TRBD1 (6 bases). The CDR3 spans 14 residues. With 4 bases removed from V and 0 bases from J, the gap between germline ends came to 12 bases. Germline CDR1 reads SQVTM; CDR2 reads ANQGSEA. CDR3 sequence reads: CSVGGQRMNTEAFF. The CDR3 DNA reads as TGCAGCGTTGGAGGACAGCGGATGAACACTGAAGCTTTCTTT.

The chain carries TRBV7-8 and TRBJ2-7; 11 bases align to TRBD2. Germline-derived CDR1 and CDR2 are SGHVS and FQNEAQ. This CDR3 region has 21 residues. V shed 4 bases, J shed 2 bases, and the junction held 22 bases outside the gene matches. The CDR3 nucleotides are TGTGCCAGCAGCTATCACCCTGACTCGTCTAGCGGGGGGCTCTCTCCCTACGAGCAGTACGTC. Translated, it gives CASSYHPDSSSGGLSPYEQYV.

The V and J genes are TRBV7-2 and TRBJ1-1; possibly TRBD1 for D (6 bases). Trimming took 5 bases from V and 0 from J, leaving 10 bases between them. The CDR3 sequence is 14 residues long. The V gene's germline CDR1 is SGHTA and CDR2 FQGNSA. Here the CDR3 DNA reads TGTGCCAGCAGCCCGGGACACCTGAACACTGAAGCTTTCTTT. It is translated as CASSPGHLNTEAFF.

The gene calls are TRBV19 and TRBJ1-4; D perhaps matches TRBD1 (6 bases). Trimming took 6 bases from V and 4 from J, leaving 15 bases between them. There are 15 residues in the CDR3. The germline CDR1 and CDR2 sequences are LNHDA and SQIVND (reference sequence). The CDR3: CASRSPGQINEKLFF. CDR3 coding DNA: TGTGCCAGTAGATCACCGGGACAAATTAATGAAAAACTGTTTTTT.

The J gene is TRBJ2-1, the V gene TRBV20-1; 7 bases agree with TRBD1. J was trimmed by 6 bases and V by 3 bases; bases with no gene match: 8. Germline V CDR1 and CDR2: DFQATT, SNEGSKA (reference sequence). CDR3 length equals 14 residues. The CDR3 loop is CSASLGGGGNEQFF. CDR3 sequence (DNA): TGCAGTGCTAGTTTAGGGGGCGGTGGCAATGAGCAGTTCTTC.

The chain joins TRBV29-1 to TRBJ1-1, with D tentatively TRBD1 (6 bases). Germline-derived CDR1 and CDR2 are SQVTM and ANQGSEA. V was pared by 5 bases and J by 5 bases, with 15 bases between. The CDR3 loop spans 13 amino acids. The chain's CDR3 is CSVRRGGETEAFF. The DNA of the CDR3 is TGCAGCGTTAGGAGGGGGGGAGAGACTGAAGCTTTCTTT. The variable domain in full, completed from reference TRBV29-1 and TRBJ1-1, reads SAVISQKPSRDICQRGTSLTIQCQVDSQVTMMFWYRQQPGQSLTLIATANQGSEATYESGFVIDKFPISRPNLTFSTLTVSNMSPEDSSIYLCSVRRGGETEAFFGQGTRLTVV.

The V gene is TRBV29-1, the J gene TRBJ1-5; D is possibly TRBD1 (5 bases). Trimming cost V 5 bases and J 4 bases, with 12 bases left between them. CDR1 SQVTM and CDR2 ANQGSEA come from the germline V gene. The CDR3 consists of 13 residues. The CDR3 spells CSVSPGGNQPQHF. The DNA of the CDR3 is TGCAGCGTTAGCCCGGGGGGAAATCAGCCCCAGCATTTT.

The chain couples TRBV11-2 to TRBJ1-6; TRBD1 matches at 9 bases. Trimming cost V 3 bases and J 9 bases; bases outside gene matches: 9. The CDR3 extends over 16 amino acids. Germline CDR1 is SGHAT and CDR2 is FQNNGV. The CDR3 DNA reads TGTGCCAGCAGCTTTGTGGGGGGGACAGGGTTTTCACCCCTCCACTTT. Protein product: CASSFVGGTGFSPLHF. Full variable domain (remainder filled in from reference TRBV11-2 and TRBJ1-6): EAGVAQSPRYKIIEKRQSVAFWCNPISGHATLYWYQQILGQGPKLLIQFQNNGVVDDSQLPKDRFSAERLKGVDSTLKIQPAKLEDSAVYLCASSFVGGTGFSPLHFGNGTRLTVT.

The chain uses TRBV5-1 and TRBJ1-1, with 9 bases fitting TRBD1. Per the germline V gene, CDR1 is SGHRS and CDR2 is YFSETQ. This CDR3 comprises 14 residues. V trimming: 4 bases; J trimming: 5 bases; junction bases outside the gene matches: 6. CDR3 coding DNA: TGCGCCAGCAGCCCTCAGGACAGGGGAACTGAAGCTTTCTTT. Protein product: CASSPQDRGTEAFF.

V usage is TRBV11-2 and J usage is TRBJ2-7, with 9 positions matching TRBD2. Germline V gene lookup returns CDR1 SGHAT and CDR2 FQNNGV. The CDR3 runs 13 residues. J gave up 3 bases and V 5 bases, and 2 bases lay outside the gene matches. CDR3: CASSPTSGYEQYF. The CDR3 nucleotides are TGTGCCAGCAGCCCGACTAGCGGCTACGAGCAGTACTTC.

DNA of the CDR3: TGTGCCAGCTCGTCAAGGGGACAGGGGGCATCTGGCTACACCTTC. Translated: CASSSRGQGASGYTF. V usage is TRBV18 and J usage is TRBJ1-2, with TRBD1 matching 12 bases. Looked up from germline, CDR1 is KGHSH and CDR2 is LQKENI. The CDR3 runs 15 residues. Germline trimming cut 6 bases from V and 7 bases from J; bases unmatched to any gene: 9. The full variable domain, completed using reference TRBV18 and TRBJ1-2, is NAGVMQNPRHLVRRRGQEARLRCSPMKGHSHVYWYRQLPEEGLKFMVYLQKENIIDESGMPKERFSAEFPKEGPSILRIQQVVRGDSAAYFCASSSRGQGASGYTFGSGTRLTVV.

The V and J genes are TRBV6-1 and TRBJ2-3, with 8 bases fitting TRBD2. The length of the CDR3 is 16 residues. The germline V gene has CDR1 MNHNS and CDR2 SASEGT. The V segment lost 4 bases and the J segment 1 base; nucleotides outside the gene matches: 7. CDR3 loop: CASSVIFSGGTDTQYF. Written as DNA, the CDR3 is TGTGCCAGCAGTGTCATCTTTAGCGGGGGCACAGATACGCAGTATTTT.

The gene calls are TRBV5-5 and TRBJ2-7; possibly TRBD2 for D (6 bases). The CDR3 is 16 amino acids. Germline V gene lookup returns CDR1 SGHKS and CDR2 YYEKEE (reference sequence). V gave up 2 bases and J gave up 3 bases, with 18 bases separating them. The CDR3 is CASSFTPSVGYYEQYF. The CDR3 region has the DNA TGTGCCAGCAGCTTCACTCCTAGCGTGGGTTACTACGAGCAGTACTTC.

The V call is TRBV6-5, the J call TRBJ2-7, with a possible D match to TRBD2 (6 bases). Germline V gene sequence: CDR1 MNHEY, CDR2 SVGAGI. The CDR3 has 10 residues. Trimming left V 9 bases short and J 6 bases short, with 9 bases between. The CDR3, as DNA: TGTGCCAGGGAGGGGTGCGAGCAGTACGTC. Translating it yields CAREGCEQYV.

The chain links TRBV29-1 to TRBJ2-5, with D maybe TRBD1 (5 bases). The CDR3 length is 10 residues. V was clipped by 6 bases and J by 14 bases, with 16 bases between them. Germline loops: CDR1 SQVTM, CDR2 ANQGSEA. In DNA form, the CDR3 reads TGCAGCGTGGAGCGTAAGGGGTTCTACTTC. Protein: CSVERKGFYF.

The genes are TRBV6-5 and TRBJ1-2; D may be TRBD1 (6 bases). This CDR3 spans 14 amino acids. Trimming shortened V by 0 bases and J by 4 bases, and 9 bases separated the two germline ends. Per germline, CDR1 MNHEY and CDR2 SVGAGI. CDR3 protein: CASSYSGQSYGYTF. CDR3 DNA sequence: TGTGCCAGCAGTTACTCGGGACAAAGCTATGGCTACACCTTC.